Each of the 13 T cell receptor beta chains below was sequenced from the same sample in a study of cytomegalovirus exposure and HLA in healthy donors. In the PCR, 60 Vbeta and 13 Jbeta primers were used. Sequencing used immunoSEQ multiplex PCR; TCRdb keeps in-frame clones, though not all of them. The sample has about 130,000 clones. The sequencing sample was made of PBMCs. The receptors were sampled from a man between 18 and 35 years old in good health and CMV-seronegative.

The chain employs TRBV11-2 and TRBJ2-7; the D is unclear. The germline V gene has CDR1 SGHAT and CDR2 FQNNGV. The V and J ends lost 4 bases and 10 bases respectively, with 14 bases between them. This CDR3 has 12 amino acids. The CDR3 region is CASSSGFLVQYF. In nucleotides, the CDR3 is TGTGCCAGCAGCTCAGGATTTCTTGTACAGTACTTC.

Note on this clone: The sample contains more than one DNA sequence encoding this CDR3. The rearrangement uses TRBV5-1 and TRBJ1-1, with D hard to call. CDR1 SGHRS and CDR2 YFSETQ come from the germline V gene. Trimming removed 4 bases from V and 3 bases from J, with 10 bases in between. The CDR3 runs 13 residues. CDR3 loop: CASSPGGDTEAFF. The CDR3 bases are TGCGCCAGCAGCCCCGGAGGCGACACTGAAGCTTTCTTT.

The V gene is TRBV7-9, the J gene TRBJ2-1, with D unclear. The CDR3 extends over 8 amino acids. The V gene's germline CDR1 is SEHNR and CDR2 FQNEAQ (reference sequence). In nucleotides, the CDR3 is TGTGCTAATAATGAGCAGTTCTTC. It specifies CANNEQFF.

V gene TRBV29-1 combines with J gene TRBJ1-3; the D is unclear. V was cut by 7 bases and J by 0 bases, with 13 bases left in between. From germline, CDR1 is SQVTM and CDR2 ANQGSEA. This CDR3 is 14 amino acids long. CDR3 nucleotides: TGCAGCGCCTCCGCGGATCACTCTGGAAACACCATATATTTT. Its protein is CSASADHSGNTIYF. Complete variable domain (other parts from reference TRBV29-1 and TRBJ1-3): SAVISQKPSRDICQRGTSLTIQCQVDSQVTMMFWYRQQPGQSLTLIATANQGSEATYESGFVIDKFPISRPNLTFSTLTVSNMSPEDSSIYLCSASADHSGNTIYFGEGSWLTVV.

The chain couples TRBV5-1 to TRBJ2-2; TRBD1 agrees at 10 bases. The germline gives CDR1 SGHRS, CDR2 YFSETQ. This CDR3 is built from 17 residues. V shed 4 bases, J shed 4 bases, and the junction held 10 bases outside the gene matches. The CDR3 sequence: CASSAVTGGKVTGELFF. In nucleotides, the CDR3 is TGCGCCAGCAGCGCAGTGACAGGGGGCAAAGTCACCGGGGAGCTGTTTTTT.

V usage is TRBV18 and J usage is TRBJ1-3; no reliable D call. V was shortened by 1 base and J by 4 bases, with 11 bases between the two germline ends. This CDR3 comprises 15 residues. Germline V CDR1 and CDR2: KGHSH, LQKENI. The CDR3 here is CASSPLDNSGNTIYF. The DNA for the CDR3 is TGTGCCAGCTCACCACTCGACAATTCGGGAAACACCATATATTTT.

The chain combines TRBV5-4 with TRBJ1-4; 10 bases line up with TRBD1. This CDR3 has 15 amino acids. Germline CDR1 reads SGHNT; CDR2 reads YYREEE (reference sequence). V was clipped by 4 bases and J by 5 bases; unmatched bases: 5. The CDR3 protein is CASSPGDRGNEKLFF. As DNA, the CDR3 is TGTGCCAGCAGCCCCGGGGACAGGGGAAATGAAAAACTGTTTTTT. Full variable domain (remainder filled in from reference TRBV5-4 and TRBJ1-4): ETGVTQSPTHLIKTRGQQVTLRCSSQSGHNTVSWYQQALGQGPQFIFQYYREEENGRGNFPPRFSGLQFPNYSSELNVNALELDDSALYLCASSPGDRGNEKLFFGSGTQLSVL.

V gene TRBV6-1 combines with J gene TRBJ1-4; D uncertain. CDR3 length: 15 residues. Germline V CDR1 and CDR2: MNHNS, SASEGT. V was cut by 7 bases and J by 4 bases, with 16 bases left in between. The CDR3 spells CASIRRGFGNEKLFF. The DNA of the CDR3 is TGTGCCAGCATACGACGAGGGTTTGGTAATGAAAAACTGTTTTTT.

The chain's CDR3 is CASSHRFTGGRGYTF. CDR3 sequence (DNA): TGTGCCAGCAGCCACCGATTTACAGGGGGCCGTGGCTACACCTTC. This chain connects TRBV13 to TRBJ1-2, with 9 bases aligning to TRBD1. This CDR3 has 15 amino acids. CDR1 is PRHDT, CDR2 FYEKMQ, per germline (reference sequence). After removal of 5 bases from V and 7 bases from J, the junction contained 11 bases not matched to a gene.

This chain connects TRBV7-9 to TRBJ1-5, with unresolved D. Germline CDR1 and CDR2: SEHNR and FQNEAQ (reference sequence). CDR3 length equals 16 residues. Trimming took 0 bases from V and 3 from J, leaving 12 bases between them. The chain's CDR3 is CASSLAAPGNNQPQHF. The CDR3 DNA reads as TGTGCCAGCAGCTTAGCGGCACCCGGGAACAATCAGCCCCAGCATTTT.

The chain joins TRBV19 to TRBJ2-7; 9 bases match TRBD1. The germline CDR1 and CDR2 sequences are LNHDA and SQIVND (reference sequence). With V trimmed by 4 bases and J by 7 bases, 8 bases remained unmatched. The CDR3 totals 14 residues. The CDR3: CASSTRTGVGEQYF. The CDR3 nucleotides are TGTGCCAGTAGTACCCGGACAGGGGTGGGGGAGCAGTACTTC.

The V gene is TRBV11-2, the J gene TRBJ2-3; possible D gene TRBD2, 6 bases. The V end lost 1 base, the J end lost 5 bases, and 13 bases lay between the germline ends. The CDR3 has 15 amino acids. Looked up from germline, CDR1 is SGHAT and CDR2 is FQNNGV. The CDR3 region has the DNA TGTGCCAGCAGCTTAGGAACAGCCGGGGGAGATACGCAGTATTTT. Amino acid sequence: CASSLGTAGGDTQYF. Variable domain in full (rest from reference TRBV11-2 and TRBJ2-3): EAGVAQSPRYKIIEKRQSVAFWCNPISGHATLYWYQQILGQGPKLLIQFQNNGVVDDSQLPKDRFSAERLKGVDSTLKIQPAKLEDSAVYLCASSLGTAGGDTQYFGPGTRLTVL.

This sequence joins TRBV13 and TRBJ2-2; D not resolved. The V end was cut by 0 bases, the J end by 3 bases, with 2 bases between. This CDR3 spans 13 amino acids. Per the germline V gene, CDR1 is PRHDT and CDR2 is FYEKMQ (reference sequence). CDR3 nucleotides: TGTGCCAGCAGCTTAGGCTACACCGGGGAGCTGTTTTTT. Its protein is CASSLGYTGELFF.